Reported below is one T cell receptor beta chain. The data are from a study of blood T cell repertoires in COVID-19. Looking at the study overall: The origin of the acute and convalescent COVID-19 samples was the United States, Italy and Spain. T cells, B-cell-depleted T cells, or PBMCs provided the cDNA or gDNA that served as material.

V gave up 2 bases and J gave up 2 bases, with 10 bases separating them. Germline CDR1 ENHRY, CDR2 SYGVKD. The CDR3 is made up of 14 amino acids. Authors' analysis steps: The assay estimated nucleated cells by amplifying reference gene primers. Measured with immunoSEQ multiplex PCR; TCRdb has only the in-frame clones, and not every one. Clone size and the V and J calls come from that table; the DNA yielded D and trimming. Of about 82,000 clones listed, 80% were seen once; the top ten hold about 12%. This chain joins TRBV10-3 and TRBJ2-7; possibly TRBD2 for D (5 bases). What was sequenced was peripheral blood. The clonotype comes from a woman between 40 and 55 years old with active or convalescent COVID-19. In DNA, the CDR3 is TGTGCCATCAGTGAGAGAGGGATACCCTACGAGCAGTACTTC. Translated, it gives CAISERGIPYEQYF.